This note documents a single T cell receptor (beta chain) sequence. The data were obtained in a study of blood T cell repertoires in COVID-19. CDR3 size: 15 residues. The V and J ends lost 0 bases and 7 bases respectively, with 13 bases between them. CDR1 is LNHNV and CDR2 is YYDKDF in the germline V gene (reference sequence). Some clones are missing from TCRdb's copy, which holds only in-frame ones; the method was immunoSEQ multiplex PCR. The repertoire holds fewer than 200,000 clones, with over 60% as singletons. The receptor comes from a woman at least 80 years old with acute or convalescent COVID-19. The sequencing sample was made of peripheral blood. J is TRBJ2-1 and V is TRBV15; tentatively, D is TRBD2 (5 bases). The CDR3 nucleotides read TGTGCCACCAGCAGAGAAGTCCTAGCAATGAATGAGCAGTTCTTC. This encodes CATSREVLAMNEQFF. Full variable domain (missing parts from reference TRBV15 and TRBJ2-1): DAMVIQNPRYQVTQFGKPVTLSCSQTLNHNVMYWYQQKSSQAPKLLFHYYDKDFNNEADTPDNFQSRRPNTSFCFLDIRSPGLGDTAMYLCATSREVLAMNEQFFGPGTRLTVL.